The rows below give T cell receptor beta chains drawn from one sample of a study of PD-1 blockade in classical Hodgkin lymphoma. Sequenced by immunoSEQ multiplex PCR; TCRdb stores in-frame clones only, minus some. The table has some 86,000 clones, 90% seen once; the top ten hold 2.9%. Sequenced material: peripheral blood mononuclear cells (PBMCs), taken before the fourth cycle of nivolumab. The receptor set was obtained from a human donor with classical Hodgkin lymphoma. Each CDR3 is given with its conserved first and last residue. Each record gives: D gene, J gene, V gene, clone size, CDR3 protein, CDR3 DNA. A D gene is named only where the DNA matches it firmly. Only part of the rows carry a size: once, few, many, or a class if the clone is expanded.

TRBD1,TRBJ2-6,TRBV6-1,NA,CASSVQGAGGANVLTF,TGTGCCAGCAGTGTCCAGGGGGCTGGTGGGGCCAACGTCCTGACTTTC
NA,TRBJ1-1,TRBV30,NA,CAWSEGTENTEAFF,TGTGCCTGGAGCGAAGGGACGGAAAACACTGAAGCTTTCTTT
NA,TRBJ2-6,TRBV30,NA,CAWSGARTSSPSSGANVLTF,TGTGCCTGGAGTGGGGCAAGGACGTCGTCCCCCTCCTCTGGGGCCAACGTCCTGACTTTC
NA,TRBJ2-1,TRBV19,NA,CASRVQGGEQFF,TGTGCCAGTAGGGTTCAGGGTGGCGAGCAGTTCTTC
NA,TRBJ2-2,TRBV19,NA,CASSPEVGGELFF,TGTGCCAGTAGTCCCGAGGTCGGCGGGGAGCTGTTTTTT
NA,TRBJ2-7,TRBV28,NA,CASAHPRGGEQYF,TGTGCCAGCGCGCACCCACGGGGCGGCGAGCAGTACTTC
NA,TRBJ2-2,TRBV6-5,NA,CASMPLTANTGELFF,TGTGCCAGCATGCCCCTGACAGCGAACACCGGGGAGCTGTTTTTT
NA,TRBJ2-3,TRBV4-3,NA,CASSQDMAGFTDTQYF,TGCGCCAGCAGCCAAGATATGGCGGGGTTCACAGATACGCAGTATTTT
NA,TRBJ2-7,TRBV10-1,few,CASSRALGYEQYF,TGCGCCAGCAGCAGGGCCCTGGGCTACGAGCAGTACTTC
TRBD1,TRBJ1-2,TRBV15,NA,CATSREGQGAYGYTF,TGTGCCACCAGCAGAGAAGGACAGGGGGCTTATGGCTACACCTTC
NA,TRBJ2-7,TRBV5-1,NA,CASSPTPATYEQYF,TGCGCCAGCAGCCCGACTCCAGCCACCTACGAGCAGTACTTC
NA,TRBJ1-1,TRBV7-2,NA,CASSFGTPPERKTEAFF,TGTGCCAGCAGCTTTGGGACCCCTCCTGAAAGAAAAACTGAAGCTTTCTTT
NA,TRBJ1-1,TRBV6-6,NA,CASSRTANTEAFF,TGTGCCAGCAGTCGGACAGCGAACACTGAAGCTTTCTTT
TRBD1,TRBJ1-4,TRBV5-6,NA,CASSYDRGKVLFF,TGTGCCAGCAGCTATGACAGGGGGAAGGTACTGTTTTTT
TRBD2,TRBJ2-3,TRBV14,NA,CASSGTSLYDTQYF,TGTGCCAGCAGCGGGACTAGCCTTTATGATACGCAGTATTTT
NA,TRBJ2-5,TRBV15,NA,CATSSWETQYF,TGTGCCACCAGCAGCTGGGAGACCCAGTACTTC
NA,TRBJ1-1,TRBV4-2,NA,CASSQDRQDLVVGGAEAFF,TGTGCCAGCAGCCAAGATCGTCAGGACCTCGTCGTCGGGGGAGCTGAAGCTTTCTTT
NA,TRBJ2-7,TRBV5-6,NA,CASRELGRGSYEQYF,TGTGCCAGCAGGGAGTTAGGCAGGGGCTCCTACGAGCAGTACTTC
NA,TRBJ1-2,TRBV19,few,CASERAGDYGYTF,TGTGCCAGCGAGAGGGCCGGCGACTATGGCTACACCTTC
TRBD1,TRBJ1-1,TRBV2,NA,CASRALTGFYPEAFF,TGTGCCAGCAGGGCCCTGACAGGGTTTTACCCTGAAGCTTTCTTT
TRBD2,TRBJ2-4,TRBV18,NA,CASSPAGLTLAKNIQYF,TGTGCCAGCTCACCCGCGGGACTAACTCTAGCCAAAAACATTCAGTACTTC
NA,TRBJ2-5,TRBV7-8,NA,CASSFTGYETQYF,TGTGCCAGCAGCTTCACAGGGTACGAGACCCAGTACTTC